The source of this T cell receptor (beta chain) is a study of OX40 agonist ivuxolimab in advanced cancers. Study in general: The patients' treatment was ivuxolimab, an agonistic anti-OX40 (CD134) antibody. About 40% of patients had received prior checkpoint inhibitor therapy.

Sequenced by immunoSEQ multiplex PCR; TCRdb stores in-frame clones only, minus some. The sample lists under 75,000 clones, 87% occurring once. In this sample, this clone turned up a few times. What it binds is not known. Study observations and caveats: Compared with others, partial responders at 0.1-3.0 mg/kg displayed clonal expansion among the lowest. Expanded clones were, on average, more numerous among CD8+ T cells than CD4+.

The CDR3 length is 15 residues. Germline V lookup: CDR1 SNHLY, CDR2 FYNNEI. The ends lost 4 bases at V and 3 bases at J; junction bases unmatched: 6. The chain employs TRBV2 and TRBJ2-7; 10 positions match TRBD1. The sample in question was CD4+ or CD8+ T cells sorted from blood, obtained in a trial of the OX40 agonist ivuxolimab. The sequence was obtained from an adult with an advanced solid tumor such as melanoma, head and neck, liver or kidney cancer. DNA of the CDR3: TGTGCCAGCAGTGGCCTCCGGGACAGGGGCTACGAGCAGTACTTC. It specifies CASSGLRDRGYEQYF. The whole variable domain, filled in from reference TRBV2 and TRBJ2-7, reads EPEVTQTPSHQVTQMGQEVILRCVPISNHLYFYWYRQILGQKVEFLVSFYNNEISEKSEIFDDQFSVERPDGSNFTLKIRSTKLEDSAMYFCASSGLRDRGYEQYFGPGTRLTVT.